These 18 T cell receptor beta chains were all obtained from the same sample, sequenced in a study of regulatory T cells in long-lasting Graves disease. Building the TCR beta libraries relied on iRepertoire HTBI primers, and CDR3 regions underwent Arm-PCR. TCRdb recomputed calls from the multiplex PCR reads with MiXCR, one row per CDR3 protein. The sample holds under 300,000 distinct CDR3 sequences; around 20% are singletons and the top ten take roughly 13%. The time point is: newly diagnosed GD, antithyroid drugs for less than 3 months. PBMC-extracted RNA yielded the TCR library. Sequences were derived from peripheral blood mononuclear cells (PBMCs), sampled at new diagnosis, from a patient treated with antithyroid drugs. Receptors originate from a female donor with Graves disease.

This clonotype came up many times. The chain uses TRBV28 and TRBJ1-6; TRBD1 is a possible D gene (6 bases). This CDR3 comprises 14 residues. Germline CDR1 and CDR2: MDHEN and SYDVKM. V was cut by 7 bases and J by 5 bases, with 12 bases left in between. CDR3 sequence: CASTPGANNSPLHF. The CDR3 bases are TGTGCCAGCACCCCAGGGGCGAATAATTCACCCCTCCACTTT.

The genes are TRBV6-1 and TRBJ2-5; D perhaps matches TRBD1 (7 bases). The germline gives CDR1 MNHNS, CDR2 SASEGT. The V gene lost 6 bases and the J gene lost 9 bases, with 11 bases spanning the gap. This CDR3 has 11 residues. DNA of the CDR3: TGTGCCAGCAGCCAGGGGGAGGCCCAGTACTTC. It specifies CASSQGEAQYF.

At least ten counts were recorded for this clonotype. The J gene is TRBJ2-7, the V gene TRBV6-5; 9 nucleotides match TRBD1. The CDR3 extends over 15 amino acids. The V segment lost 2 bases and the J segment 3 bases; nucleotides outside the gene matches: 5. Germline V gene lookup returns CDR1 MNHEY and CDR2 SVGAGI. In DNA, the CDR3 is TGTGCCAGCAGTTACACCGGGACAGGGATCTACGAGCAGTACTTC. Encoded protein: CASSYTGTGIYEQYF.

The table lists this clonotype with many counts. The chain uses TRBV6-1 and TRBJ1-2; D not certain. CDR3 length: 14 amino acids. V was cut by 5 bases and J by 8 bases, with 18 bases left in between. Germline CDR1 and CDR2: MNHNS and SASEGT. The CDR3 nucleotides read TGTGCCAGCAGTCACGGGGTCGATCCGAGGGGCTACACCTTC. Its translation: CASSHGVDPRGYTF.

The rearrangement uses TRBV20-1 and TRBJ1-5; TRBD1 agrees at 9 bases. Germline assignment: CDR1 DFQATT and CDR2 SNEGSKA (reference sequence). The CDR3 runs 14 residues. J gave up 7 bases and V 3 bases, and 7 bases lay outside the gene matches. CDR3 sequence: CSASTDRGVQPQHF. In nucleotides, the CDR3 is TGCAGTGCTAGTACCGACAGGGGGGTCCAGCCCCAGCATTTT.

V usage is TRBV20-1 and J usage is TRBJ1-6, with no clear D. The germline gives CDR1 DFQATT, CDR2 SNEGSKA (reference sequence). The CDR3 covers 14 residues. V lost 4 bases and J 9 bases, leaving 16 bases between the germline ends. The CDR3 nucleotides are TGCAGTGCTACCGCAGCCCGAGAAAGTTCACCCCTCCACTTT. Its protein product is CSATAARESSPLHF.

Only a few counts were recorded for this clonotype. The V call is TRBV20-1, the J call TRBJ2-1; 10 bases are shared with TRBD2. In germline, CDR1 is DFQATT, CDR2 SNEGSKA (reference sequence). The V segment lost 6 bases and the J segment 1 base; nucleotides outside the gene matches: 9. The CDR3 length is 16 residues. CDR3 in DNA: TGCAGTGCGGGAACTAGCGGGGACCCTTCCTACAATGAGCAGTTCTTC. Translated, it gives CSAGTSGDPSYNEQFF.

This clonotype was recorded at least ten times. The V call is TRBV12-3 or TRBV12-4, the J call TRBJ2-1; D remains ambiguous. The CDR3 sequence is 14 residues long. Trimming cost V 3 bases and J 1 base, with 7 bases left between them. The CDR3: CASSLAGSYNEQFF. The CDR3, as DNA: TGTGCCAGCAGTTTGGCCGGGTCCTACAATGAGCAGTTCTTC.

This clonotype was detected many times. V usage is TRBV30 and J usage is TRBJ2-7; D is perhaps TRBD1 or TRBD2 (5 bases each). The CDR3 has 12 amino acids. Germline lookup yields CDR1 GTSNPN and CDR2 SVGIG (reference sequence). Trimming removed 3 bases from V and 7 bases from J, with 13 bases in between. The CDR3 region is CAWSRDVREQYF. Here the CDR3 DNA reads TGTGCCTGGAGCCGGGACGTTAGAGAGCAGTACTTC. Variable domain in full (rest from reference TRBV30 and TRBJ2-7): SQTIHQWPATLVQPVGSPLSLECTVEGTSNPNLYWYRQAAGRGLQLLFYSVGIGQISSEVPQNLSASRPQDRQFILSSKKLLLSDSGFYLCAWSRDVREQYFGPGTRLTVT.

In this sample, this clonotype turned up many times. The CDR3 nucleotides are TGCGCCAGCAGCTTTCAAGATACGCAGTATTTT. Protein product: CASSFQDTQYF. The chain has TRBV5-1 and TRBJ2-3; D is uncertain. The CDR3 loop spans 11 amino acids. CDR1 and CDR2 from the germline V gene are SGHRS and YFSETQ. V dropped 2 bases and J dropped 5 bases, with 3 bases sitting between them.

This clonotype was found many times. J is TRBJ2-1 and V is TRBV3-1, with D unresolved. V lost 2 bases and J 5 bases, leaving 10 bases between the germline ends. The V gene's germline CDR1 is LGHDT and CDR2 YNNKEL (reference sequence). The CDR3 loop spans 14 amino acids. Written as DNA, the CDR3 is TGTGCCAGCAGCCAATTTGGGCAGAACAATGAGCAGTTCTTC. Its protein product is CASSQFGQNNEQFF.

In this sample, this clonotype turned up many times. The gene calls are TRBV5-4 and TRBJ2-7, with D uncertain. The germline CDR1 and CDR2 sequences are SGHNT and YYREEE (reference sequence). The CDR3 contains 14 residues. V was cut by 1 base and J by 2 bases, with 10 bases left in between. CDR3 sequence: CASSLRGVPYEQYF. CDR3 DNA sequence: TGTGCCAGCAGCTTGCGTGGGGTCCCCTACGAGCAGTACTTC.

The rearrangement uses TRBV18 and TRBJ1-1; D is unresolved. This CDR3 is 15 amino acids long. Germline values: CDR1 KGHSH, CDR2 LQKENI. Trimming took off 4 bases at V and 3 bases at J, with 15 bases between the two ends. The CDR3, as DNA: TGTGCCAGCTCACTACATCAGGAGTCGGACACTGAAGCTTTCTTT. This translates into CASSLHQESDTEAFF.

CDR3 sequence reads: CASSPTSGGRDEQFF. The CDR3, as DNA: TGTGCCAGCAGCCCGACTAGCGGGGGTCGCGATGAGCAGTTCTTC. This chain connects TRBV3-1 to TRBJ2-1; 12 positions match TRBD2. The CDR3 runs 15 residues. The trim removed 4 bases at V and 8 bases at J, leaving 6 bases unmatched. Germline CDR1 is LGHDT and CDR2 is YNNKEL (reference sequence).

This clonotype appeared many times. The CDR3 DNA sequence: TGTGCCAGCAGACCCGCTGGGAGCGTTTCTAGCACAGATACGCAGTATTTT. This encodes CASRPAGSVSSTDTQYF. The genes are TRBV7-9 and TRBJ2-3; maybe TRBD2 (5 bases). The CDR3 totals 17 residues. Trimming pared 6 bases from V and 0 bases from J, leaving 19 bases between. Per the germline V gene, CDR1 is SEHNR and CDR2 is FQNEAQ (reference sequence).

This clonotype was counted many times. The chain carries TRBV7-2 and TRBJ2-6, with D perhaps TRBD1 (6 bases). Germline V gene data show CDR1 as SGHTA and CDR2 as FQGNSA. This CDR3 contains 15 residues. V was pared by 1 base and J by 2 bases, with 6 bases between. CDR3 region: CASSLDRAGANVLTF. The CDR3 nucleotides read TGTGCCAGCAGCTTAGACAGGGCTGGGGCCAACGTCCTGACTTTC. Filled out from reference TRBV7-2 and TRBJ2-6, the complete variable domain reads GAGVSQSPSNKVTEKGKDVELRCDPISGHTALYWYRQSLGQGLEFLIYFQGNSAPDKSGLPSDRFSAERTGGSVSTLTIQRTQQEDSAVYLCASSLDRAGANVLTFGAGSRLTVL.

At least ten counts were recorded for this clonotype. CDR3 coding DNA: TGTGCCAGCAGCAAGGACAGGGATTTTTACAATGAGCAGTTCTTC. This codes for CASSKDRDFYNEQFF. The chain combines TRBV7-2 with TRBJ2-1; 8 bases fit TRBD1. CDR1 and CDR2 (germline): SGHTA, FQGNSA. V trimming: 5 bases; J trimming: 4 bases; junction bases outside the gene matches: 7. The CDR3 extends over 15 amino acids.

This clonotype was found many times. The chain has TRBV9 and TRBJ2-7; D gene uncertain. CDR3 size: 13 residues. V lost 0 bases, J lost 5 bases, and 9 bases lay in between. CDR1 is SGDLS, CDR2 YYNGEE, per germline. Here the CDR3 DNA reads TGTGCCAGCAGCGTAGCTCCCCTCGACGAGCAGTACTTC. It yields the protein CASSVAPLDEQYF.